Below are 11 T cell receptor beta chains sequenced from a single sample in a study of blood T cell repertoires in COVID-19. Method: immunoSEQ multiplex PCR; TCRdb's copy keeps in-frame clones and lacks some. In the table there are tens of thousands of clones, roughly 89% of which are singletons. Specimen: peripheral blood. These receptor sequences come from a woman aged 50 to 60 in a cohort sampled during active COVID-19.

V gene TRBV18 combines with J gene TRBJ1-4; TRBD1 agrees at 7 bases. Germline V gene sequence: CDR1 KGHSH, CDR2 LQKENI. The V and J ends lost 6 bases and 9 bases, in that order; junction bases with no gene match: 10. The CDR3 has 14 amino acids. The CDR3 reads CASSRDSLRKKLFF. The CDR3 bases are TGTGCCAGCTCCCGGGACAGCCTCCGGAAAAAACTGTTTTTT.

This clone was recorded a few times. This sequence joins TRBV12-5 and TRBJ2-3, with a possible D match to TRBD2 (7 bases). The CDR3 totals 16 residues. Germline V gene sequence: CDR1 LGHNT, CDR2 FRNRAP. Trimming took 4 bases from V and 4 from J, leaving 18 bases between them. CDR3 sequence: CASGSSLGGAADTQYF. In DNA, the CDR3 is TGTGCTAGTGGTTCCTCTCTGGGGGGGGCCGCAGATACGCAGTATTTT.

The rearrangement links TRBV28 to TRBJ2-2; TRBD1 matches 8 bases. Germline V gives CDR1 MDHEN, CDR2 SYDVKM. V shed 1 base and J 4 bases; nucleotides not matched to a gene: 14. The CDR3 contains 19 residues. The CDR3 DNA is TGTGCCAGCAGTTTATTTGGAGGACAGGGCTTTACGGGCACCGGGGAGCTGTTTTTT. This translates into CASSLFGGQGFTGTGELFF.

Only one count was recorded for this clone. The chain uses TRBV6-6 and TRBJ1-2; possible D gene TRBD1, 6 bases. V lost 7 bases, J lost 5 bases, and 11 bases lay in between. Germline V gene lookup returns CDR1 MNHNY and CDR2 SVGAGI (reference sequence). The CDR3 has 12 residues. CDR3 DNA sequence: TGTGCCAGCACACAGGGACCGTATGGCTACACCTTC. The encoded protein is CASTQGPYGYTF.

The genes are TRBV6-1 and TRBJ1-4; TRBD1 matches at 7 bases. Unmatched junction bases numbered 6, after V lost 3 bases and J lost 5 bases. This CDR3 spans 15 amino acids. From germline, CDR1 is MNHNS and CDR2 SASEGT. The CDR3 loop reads CASSEGTEPNEKLFF. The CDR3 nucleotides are TGTGCCAGCAGTGAGGGGACAGAACCGAATGAAAAACTGTTTTTT.

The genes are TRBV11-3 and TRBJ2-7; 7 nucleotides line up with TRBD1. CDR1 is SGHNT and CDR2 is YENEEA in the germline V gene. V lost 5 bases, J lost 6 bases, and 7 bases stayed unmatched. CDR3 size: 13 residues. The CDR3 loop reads CASSTRQGSEQYF. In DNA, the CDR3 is TGTGCCAGCAGCACGCGACAGGGCTCCGAGCAGTACTTC.

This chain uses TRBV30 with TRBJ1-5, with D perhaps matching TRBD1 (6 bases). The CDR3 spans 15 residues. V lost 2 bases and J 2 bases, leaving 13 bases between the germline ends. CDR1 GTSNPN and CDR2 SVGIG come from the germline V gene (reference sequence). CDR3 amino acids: CAWSIRGGGNQPQHF. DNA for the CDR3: TGTGCCTGGAGTATTCGGGGGGGCGGCAATCAGCCCCAGCATTTT.

The DNA for the CDR3 is TGTGCCAGCAGACCTACAGGGGCGCGCGTAAAACTGTTTTTT. This translates into CASRPTGARVKLFF. The V and J genes are TRBV28 and TRBJ1-4, with 7 bases matching TRBD1. The germline gives CDR1 MDHEN, CDR2 SYDVKM. The CDR3 runs 14 residues. The junction had 11 bases not matched to a gene; V was cut back by 6 bases and J by 10 bases.

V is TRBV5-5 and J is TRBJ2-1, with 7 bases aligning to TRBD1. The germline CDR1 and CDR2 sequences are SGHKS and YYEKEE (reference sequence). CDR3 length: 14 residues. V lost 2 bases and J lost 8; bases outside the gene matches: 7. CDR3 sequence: CASSFDRVMDEQFF. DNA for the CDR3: TGTGCCAGCAGCTTCGACAGGGTAATGGATGAGCAGTTCTTC.

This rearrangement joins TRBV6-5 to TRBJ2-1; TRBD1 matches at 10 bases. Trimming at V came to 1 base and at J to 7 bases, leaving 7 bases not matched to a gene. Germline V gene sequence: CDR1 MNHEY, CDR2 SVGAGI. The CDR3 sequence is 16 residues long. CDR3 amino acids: CASSYLGQGEDNEQFF. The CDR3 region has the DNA TGTGCCAGCAGTTACTTAGGACAGGGGGAAGATAATGAGCAGTTCTTC.

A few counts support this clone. CDR3 nucleotides: TGTGCCAGCACACAGGACGGTTCCTACGAGCAGTACTTC. Its protein product is CASTQDGSYEQYF. This chain connects TRBV25-1 to TRBJ2-7, with D perhaps matching TRBD1 (5 bases). Germline values: CDR1 MGHDK, CDR2 SYGVNS. Trimming left V 7 bases short and J 1 base short, with 11 bases between. The CDR3 has 13 residues.